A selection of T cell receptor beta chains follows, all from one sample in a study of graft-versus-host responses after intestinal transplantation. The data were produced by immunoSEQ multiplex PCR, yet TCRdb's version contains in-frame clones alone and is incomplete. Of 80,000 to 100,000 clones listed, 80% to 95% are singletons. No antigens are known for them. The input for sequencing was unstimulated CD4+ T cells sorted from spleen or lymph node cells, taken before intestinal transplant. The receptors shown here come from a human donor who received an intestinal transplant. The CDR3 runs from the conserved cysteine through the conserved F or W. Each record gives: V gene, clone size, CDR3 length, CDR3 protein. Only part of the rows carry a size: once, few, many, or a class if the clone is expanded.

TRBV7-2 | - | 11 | CASSQKETQYF
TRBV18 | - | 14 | CASSPPAGSYEQYF
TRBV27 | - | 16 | CASRKGASGRAYEQYF
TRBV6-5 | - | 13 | CASRRGAPTEAFF
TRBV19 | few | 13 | CASSIRESYEQYF
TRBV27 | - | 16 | CASSSRRTGNLGRAFF
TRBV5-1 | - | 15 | CASSLENGAGTEAFF
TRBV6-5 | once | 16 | CASSYSGLGGGETQYF
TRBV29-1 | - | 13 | CSVFKGANTEAFF
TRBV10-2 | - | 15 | CASRPNDRVSQPQHF
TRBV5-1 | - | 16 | CASSLRTGGGGNEQFF
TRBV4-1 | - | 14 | CASSQYNQNTEAFF
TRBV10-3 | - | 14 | CATRGQAFRSEAFF
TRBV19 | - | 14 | CASSRQGDVHEQYF
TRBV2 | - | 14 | CASKGQGIDQPQHF
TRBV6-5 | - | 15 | CASRDLGQGADTQYF
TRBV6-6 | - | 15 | CASRSSELAKNIQYF
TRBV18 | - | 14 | CASSTDRGIHEQYF
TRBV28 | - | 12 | CASSLRNSPLHF
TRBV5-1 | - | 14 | CASSVSSHTGELFF
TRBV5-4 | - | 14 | CASRDSSGANVLTF
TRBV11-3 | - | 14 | CASSPNRAQETQYF
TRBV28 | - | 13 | CASSPPTGTEAFF
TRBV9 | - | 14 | CASSARTGRETQYF
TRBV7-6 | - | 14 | CASSLSGSRYEQFF
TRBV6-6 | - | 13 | CASSYSTSSEQYF
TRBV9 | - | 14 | CASSGRDSLSEQYF
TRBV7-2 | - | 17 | CASSLWQGRGPNSPLHF
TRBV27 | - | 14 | CASKTTSIPYEQYF
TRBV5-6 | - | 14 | CASSPRSLLNEQFF
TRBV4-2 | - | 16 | CASSFRSGPISYEQYF
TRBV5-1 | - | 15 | CASTGTSGDVETQYF